These 14 T cell receptor beta chains came from one sample sequenced in a study of response to subunit inactivated influenza vaccine. TCRdb ran MiXCR on the RT-PCR reads and lists one entry per CDR3 protein. The sample consists of 530,000 or so distinct CDR3 sequences, approximately 12% of them appearing once. Sequenced material: PBMCs from blood, taken on the day of vaccination. These receptor sequences come from a man aged 50 or older who received an inactivated influenza vaccine.

Ten or more counts support this clonotype. The chain has TRBV11-2 and TRBJ2-2; 8 bases match TRBD2. The germline CDR1 and CDR2 sequences are SGHAT and FQNNGV. The length of the CDR3 is 16 residues. Trimming removed 4 bases from V and 0 bases from J; junction bases left unmatched: 4. The CDR3 region is CASSSSGGPNTGELFF. The CDR3 region has the DNA TGTGCCAGCAGCTCCAGCGGGGGCCCGAACACCGGGGAGCTGTTTTTT.

The chain recombines TRBV6-1 with TRBJ2-1; the match to TRBD1 covers 7 bases. This CDR3 has 13 residues. The germline CDR1 and CDR2 sequences are MNHNS and SASEGT. V was pared by 7 bases and J by 11 bases, with 11 bases of the junction left unmatched. The CDR3 nucleotides read TGTGCCAGCACTGGGACAGCCGGAGGAAAGCAGTTCTTC. It encodes CASTGTAGGKQFF.

In this sample, this clonotype turned up once. V usage is TRBV7-9 and J usage is TRBJ2-1, with 10 nucleotides matching TRBD1. V lost 5 bases, J lost 6 bases, and 7 bases stayed unmatched. This CDR3 spans 15 amino acids. Germline CDR1 and CDR2: SEHNR and FQNEAQ (reference sequence). The CDR3 spells CASSAGQGEPNEQFF. The CDR3 region has the DNA TGTGCCAGCAGCGCCGGACAGGGGGAGCCCAATGAGCAGTTCTTC.

The rearrangement joins TRBV9 to TRBJ2-5, with TRBD2 identical over 10 bases. The germline CDR1 and CDR2 sequences are SGDLS and YYNGEE. CDR3 size: 17 residues. V trimming: 3 bases; J trimming: 3 bases; junction bases outside the gene matches: 11. The CDR3 reads CASSDLGSGRMEETQYF. The CDR3 nucleotides are TGTGCCAGCAGCGACCTTGGTAGCGGGAGGATGGAAGAGACCCAGTACTTC.

This chain uses TRBV10-3 with TRBJ1-5; 9 bases are a match to TRBD1. The CDR3 totals 14 residues. With V trimmed by 4 bases and J by 7 bases, 5 bases remained unmatched. Germline assignment: CDR1 ENHRY and CDR2 SYGVKD. Here the CDR3 DNA reads TGTGCCATCAGTGCGGGACAGGGACGCCAGCCCCAGCATTTT. Protein: CAISAGQGRQPQHF.

The V gene is TRBV6-1, the J gene TRBJ1-5, with TRBD1 identical over 8 bases. V lost 3 bases to trimming and J lost 7 bases; unmatched junction nucleotides: 8. From germline, CDR1 is MNHNS and CDR2 SASEGT. The CDR3 has 15 residues. The chain's CDR3 is CASSDPTGVSQPQHF. The DNA of the CDR3 is TGTGCCAGCAGTGACCCGACAGGGGTGAGCCAGCCCCAGCATTTT.

The V gene is TRBV25-1, the J gene TRBJ2-6, with D possibly called TRBD1 or TRBD2 (5 bases each). The CDR3 spans 18 residues. Germline CDR1 MGHDK, CDR2 SYGVNS. The V gene lost 1 base and the J gene lost 0 bases, with 13 bases spanning the gap. The CDR3 nucleotides read TGTGCCAGCAGTGAATGGGGGTCCTCGCTCTCTGGGGCCAACGTCCTGACTTTC. This sequence encodes CASSEWGSSLSGANVLTF.

The chain uses TRBV20-1 and TRBJ2-3; 8 bases line up with TRBD1. Germline V gene lookup returns CDR1 DFQATT and CDR2 SNEGSKA (reference sequence). This CDR3 contains 14 residues. V lost 6 bases to trimming and J lost 9 bases; unmatched junction nucleotides: 14. The CDR3 region has the DNA TGCAGTGCCAAAGACAGGGGCTCAAGTCGGACGCAGTATTTT. Translating gives CSAKDRGSSRTQYF.

The chain joins TRBV3-1 to TRBJ2-2, with 10 bases aligning to TRBD2. The V gene's germline CDR1 is LGHDT and CDR2 YNNKEL (reference sequence). CDR3 length equals 16 residues. The V gene end was trimmed by 1 base and the J gene end by 5 bases; junction bases not matched to a gene: 4. The CDR3 region has the DNA TGTGCCAGCAGCCAAGTCGGACTAGCGGTTACCGGGGAGCTGTTTTTT. Its protein product is CASSQVGLAVTGELFF.

Only a few counts were recorded for this clonotype. The chain joins TRBV5-1 to TRBJ2-5; 8 nucleotides match TRBD2. The CDR3 has 14 amino acids. Trimming cost V 6 bases and J 2 bases; bases outside gene matches: 6. Germline V lookup: CDR1 SGHRS, CDR2 YFSETQ. The CDR3 is CASMPLAGQETQYF. The CDR3, as DNA: TGCGCCAGCATGCCCTTAGCGGGACAAGAGACCCAGTACTTC. Full variable domain (rest looked up from reference TRBV5-1 and TRBJ2-5): KAGVTQTPRYLIKTRGQQVTLSCSPISGHRSVSWYQQTPGQGLQFLFEYFSETQRNKGNFPGRFSGRQFSNSRSEMNVSTLELGDSALYLCASMPLAGQETQYFGPGTRLLVL.

The chain has TRBV11-1 and TRBJ2-1, with TRBD2 matching over 9 bases. Germline V gives CDR1 SGHAT, CDR2 FQDESV (reference sequence). The CDR3 has 16 residues. The junction had 6 bases not matched to a gene; V was cut back by 1 base and J by 5 bases. The CDR3: CASSLVLPSGNNEQFF. In DNA form, the CDR3 reads TGTGCCAGCAGCTTAGTCCTGCCTAGCGGGAACAATGAGCAGTTCTTC.

In DNA, the CDR3 is TGTGCCAGCAGCTTAGTCTGGGGGAGCTCCTACGAGCAGTACTTC. Its translation: CASSLVWGSSYEQYF. The rearrangement links TRBV7-2 to TRBJ2-7; perhaps D is TRBD1 or TRBD2 (5 bases each). V dropped 1 base and J dropped 0 bases, with 10 bases sitting between them. Germline V gene sequence: CDR1 SGHTA, CDR2 FQGNSA. The CDR3 consists of 15 residues.

There are a few counts of this clonotype. The chain carries TRBV3-1 and TRBJ1-5, with TRBD1 as a possible D gene (6 bases). The ends were cut back, 5 bases at V and 5 bases at J, with 16 bases in the middle. The CDR3 is 15 amino acids. The germline CDR1 and CDR2 sequences are LGHDT and YNNKEL (reference sequence). The CDR3 DNA is TGTGCCAGCAGCAGCCACAGGGATCCGGATCAGCCCCAGCATTTT. Its protein is CASSSHRDPDQPQHF.

The J gene is TRBJ2-1, the V gene TRBV6-5; TRBD2 aligns across 8 bases. Germline V gene lookup returns CDR1 MNHEY and CDR2 SVGAGI. The CDR3 runs 15 residues. The V and J ends lost 2 bases and 6 bases, in that order; junction bases with no gene match: 6. The CDR3 nucleotides read TGTGCCAGCAGTTACATGGCGGGGGGCAGCAATGAGCAGTTCTTC. Translating it yields CASSYMAGGSNEQFF.